This entry concerns a single T cell receptor (beta chain). The sort gate was single viable CD3+CD4+CD8-CD45RO+ cells for memory CD4+ T cells. Between the trimmed V and J ends, which lost 1 base and 1 base, there was a span of 11 bases. CDR3 size: 15 residues. Per the germline V gene, CDR1 is MNHNS and CDR2 is SASEGT. The data were obtained in a study of memory CD4+ T cells and cytomegalovirus serostatus. Clones were read by immunoSEQ multiplex PCR, and TCRdb kept only the in-frame ones, dropping some. Seen here are tens of thousands of clones, more than 75% observed once, and the top ten hold about 4.7%.

The source is an adult in good health and CMV-seropositive. The sample was memory CD4+ T cells from blood. The J gene is TRBJ2-7, the V gene TRBV6-1, with a possible D match to TRBD2 (6 bases). The CDR3 here is CASSEVSGWSYEQYF. CDR3 nucleotides: TGTGCCAGCAGTGAAGTGAGCGGGTGGTCCTACGAGCAGTACTTC.